A single sample is the source of the 4 T cell receptor beta chains below, sequenced in a study of blood T cells in healthy people across ages. With a J-beta primer mix and a sample-barcoded 5' primer, a second PCR ran about 6 to 11 cycles. TCRdb recomputed calls from the 5' RACE reads with MiXCR, one row per CDR3 protein. The sample includes about 750,000 distinct CDR3 sequences, approximately 55% of them seen just once. What was sequenced was blood. Receptors originate from a man at least 80 years old in good health.

The V gene is TRBV20-1, the J gene TRBJ2-7, with no clear D. V shed 2 bases and J shed 0 bases, with 11 bases lying between them. CDR3 size: 14 residues. Germline lookup yields CDR1 DFQATT and CDR2 SNEGSKA (reference sequence). CDR3 sequence reads: CSARPRSSSYEQYF. CDR3 bases: TGCAGTGCTAGACCCCGTAGTTCCTCCTACGAGCAGTACTTC.

The chain couples TRBV27 to TRBJ2-3; D is unresolved. Germline V CDR1 and CDR2: MNHEY, SMNVEV (reference sequence). The germline V and J ends were trimmed by 1 base and 2 bases, with 4 bases remaining between them. This CDR3 contains 13 residues. In DNA, the CDR3 is TGTGCCAGCAGTTTATGGGACACAGATACGCAGTATTTT. Protein: CASSLWDTDTQYF.

In this sample, this clonotype turned up many times. The CDR3 loop reads CSARRDPLFNSPLHF. In DNA form, the CDR3 reads TGCAGTGCTAGGAGGGACCCTCTTTTCAATTCACCCCTCCACTTT. J is TRBJ1-6 and V is TRBV20-1; D is perhaps TRBD1 (5 bases). This CDR3 region has 15 residues. Trimming took 3 bases from V and 7 from J, leaving 16 bases between them. Germline assignment: CDR1 DFQATT and CDR2 SNEGSKA (reference sequence).

The chain recombines TRBV10-3 with TRBJ2-7; TRBD1 aligns across 8 bases. The CDR3 contains 14 residues. The V segment lost 7 bases and the J segment 3 bases; nucleotides outside the gene matches: 8. Germline V CDR1 and CDR2: ENHRY, SYGVKD. The CDR3 DNA sequence: TGTGCCATCATGGGAACAGGGGGAGGCTACGAGCAGTACTTC. It is translated as CAIMGTGGGYEQYF.